This T cell receptor (beta chain) is drawn from a study of T cells after yellow fever vaccination. This clonotype has ten or more counts. The V gene's germline CDR1 is SGHVS and CDR2 FQNEAQ. This CDR3 spans 13 amino acids. The germline V and J ends were trimmed by 2 bases and 3 bases, with 8 bases remaining between them. It was through 5'RACE template switching that TCR cDNA was made, with a universal primer site and UMIs added. In TCRdb, the 5' RACE reads were re-called with MiXCR into one record per CDR3 protein. The sample includes approximately 150,000 distinct CDR3 sequences, around 9.3% seen only once; the top ten take around 40%.

The input for sequencing was CD8+ T cells sorted from PBMCs, taken 45 days after the yellow fever booster vaccination. This sequence originates from a man aged 18 to 35 who received the YFV17D yellow fever vaccine. This rearrangement joins TRBV7-8 to TRBJ2-7; the D call may be TRBD1 or TRBD2 (5 bases each). CDR3 region: CASSLRDGYEQYF. The CDR3, as DNA: TGTGCCAGCAGCTTACGGGACGGCTACGAGCAGTACTTC.